Listed here are 2 T cell receptor beta chains from one sample, sequenced in a study of CD8 T cells in Susac syndrome. Random-hexamer reverse transcription was applied to 0.5 to 1 ug RNA. TCRdb re-called the immunoSEQ multiplex PCR reads through MiXCR, storing one row per CDR3 protein. The sample carries around 180,000 distinct CDR3 sequences, 80% to 95% recorded once. Sequences were obtained from CD4+ T cells from PBMCs. The receptors stem from a human donor with multiple sclerosis.

This chain links TRBV6-2 or TRBV6-3 with TRBJ2-5; maybe TRBD2 (5 bases). Germline V gene lookup returns CDR1 MNHEY and CDR2 SVGEGT. The CDR3 covers 15 residues. V was pared by 6 bases and J by 2 bases, with 16 bases between. The CDR3 nucleotides read TGTGCCAGCAGGACACCCCCGGACTGGCAAGAGACCCAGTACTTC. Amino acid sequence: CASRTPPDWQETQYF.

This rearrangement joins TRBV5-5 to TRBJ1-1; TRBD1 might be the D (5 bases). The ends were cut back, 2 bases at V and 5 bases at J, with 13 bases in the middle. Germline V gives CDR1 SGHKS, CDR2 YYEKEE (reference sequence). The CDR3 is 14 amino acids. The CDR3 region has the DNA TGTGCCAGCAGCTTAAGGGGATCCAGGACTGAAGCTTTCTTT. This codes for CASSLRGSRTEAFF.